The following is a T cell receptor beta chain sequence with its context. Its antigen is currently unknown. The data were obtained in a study of Ad26.COV2.S vaccination and SARS-CoV-2 variants. The CDR3 has 14 residues. Germline V gene lookup returns CDR1 KGHSH and CDR2 LQKENI. V was clipped by 3 bases and J by 6 bases; unmatched bases: 5. Study results and caveats: Similar non-spike TCR breadth was observed in recipients of vaccine and of placebo. TCR breadth and depth estimates may have understated total T cell responses.

Sequencing was performed with immunoSEQ multiplex PCR; in TCRdb, only in-frame clones are kept and a portion is missing. The sample comprises hundreds of thousands of clones, 80% to 90% of which are singletons, and 2% to 3% rests with the top ten. Stated treatment: 15 to 20 received Ad26.COV2.S at low or high dose, single or two shots; 5 received placebo; per-sample allocation not given. The samples were gathered on day 63 after the first injection of vaccine or placebo. Based in Boston, the donor was an adult of 18-55 years. The material sequenced was peripheral blood, taken in a trial of Ad26.COV2.S vaccine versus placebo. This sequence joins TRBV18 and TRBJ2-7; TRBD1 agrees at 10 bases. The receptor was derived from a person between 18 and 65 years old who received the Ad26.COV2.S COVID-19 vaccine or a placebo. CDR3 loop: CASSPGTGAGEQYF. For the CDR3, the DNA is TGTGCCAGCTCACCCGGGACAGGGGCTGGCGAGCAGTACTTC.